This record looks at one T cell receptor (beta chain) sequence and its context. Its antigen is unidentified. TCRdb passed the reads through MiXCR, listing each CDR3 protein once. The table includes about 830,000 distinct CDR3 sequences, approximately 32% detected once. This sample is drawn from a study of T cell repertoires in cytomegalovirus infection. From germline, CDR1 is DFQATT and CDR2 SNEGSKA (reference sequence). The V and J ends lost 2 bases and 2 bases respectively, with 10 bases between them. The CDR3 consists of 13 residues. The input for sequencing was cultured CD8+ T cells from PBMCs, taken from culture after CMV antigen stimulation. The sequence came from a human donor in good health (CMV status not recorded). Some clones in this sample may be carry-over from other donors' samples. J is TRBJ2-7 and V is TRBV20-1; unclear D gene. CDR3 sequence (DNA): TGCAGTGCTAGATCTGGGGATGCCTACGAGCAGTACTTC. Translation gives CSARSGDAYEQYF.